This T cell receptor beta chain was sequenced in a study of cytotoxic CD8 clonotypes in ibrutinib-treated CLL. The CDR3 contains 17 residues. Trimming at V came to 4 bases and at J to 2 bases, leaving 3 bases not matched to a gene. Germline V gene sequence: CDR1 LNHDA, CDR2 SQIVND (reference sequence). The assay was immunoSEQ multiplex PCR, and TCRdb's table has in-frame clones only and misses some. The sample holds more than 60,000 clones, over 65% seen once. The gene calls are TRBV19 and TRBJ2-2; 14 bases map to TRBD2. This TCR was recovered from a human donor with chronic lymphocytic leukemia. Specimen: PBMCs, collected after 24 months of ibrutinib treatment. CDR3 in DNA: TGTGCCAGTAGTACCGGGACTAGCGGGGGAAACACCGGGGAGCTGTTTTTT. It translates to CASSTGTSGGNTGELFF.